What follows describes a single T cell receptor (beta chain). This specimen belongs to a study of T cell changes during pregnancy in multiple sclerosis. Sequencing used immunoSEQ multiplex PCR; TCRdb keeps in-frame clones, though not all of them. The table records under 95,000 clones, approximately 92% of them present only once. This clonotype originated in a female donor in good health, enrolled as a control in a pregnancy study. The source material was peripheral blood, sampled in the second trimester of pregnancy.

DNA for the CDR3: TGTGCCAGCAGTTCGGGATTATTGAACACTGAAGCTTTCTTT. Its protein product is CASSSGLLNTEAFF. The chain couples TRBV6-5 to TRBJ1-1; no definite D call. The CDR3 length is 14 residues. Trimming stripped 4 bases from V and 0 bases from J, with 9 bases between. CDR1 and CDR2 (germline): MNHEY, SVGAGI.